A selection of T cell receptor beta chains follows, all from one sample in a study of blood T cell repertoires in COVID-19. The data were produced by immunoSEQ multiplex PCR, yet TCRdb's version contains in-frame clones alone and is incomplete. This sample yields under 150,000 clones, of which 81% are seen a single time; around 1.5% belongs to the top ten. Sequenced input: peripheral blood. The receptors stem from a man aged 50 to 60 with acute or convalescent COVID-19. Each CDR3 is given without its conserved first and last residue. Fields, in order: V gene, J gene, CDR3 protein.

v_call: TRBV2; j_call: TRBJ1-5; cdr3_aa: ASSGTGNQPQH
v_call: TRBV14; j_call: TRBJ1-2; cdr3_aa: ASSQSSRGSGYT
v_call: TRBV7-8; j_call: TRBJ1-2; cdr3_aa: ASSLDGSYGYT
v_call: TRBV11-1; j_call: TRBJ2-7; cdr3_aa: ASSLDSSTYEQY
v_call: TRBV5-1; j_call: TRBJ2-7; cdr3_aa: ASSLATGAKEQY
v_call: TRBV2; j_call: TRBJ2-2; cdr3_aa: ASSLRGTGELF
v_call: TRBV11-3; j_call: TRBJ2-7; cdr3_aa: ASSLGEGAYEQY
v_call: TRBV19; j_call: TRBJ1-2; cdr3_aa: ASSIRPVSFNYGYT
v_call: TRBV12-3/TRBV12-4; j_call: TRBJ1-1; cdr3_aa: ASSRTRNTEAF
v_call: TRBV19; j_call: TRBJ2-3; cdr3_aa: ASSISVNTDTQY
v_call: TRBV4-1; j_call: TRBJ2-2; cdr3_aa: ASSQDGSGPGELF
v_call: TRBV24-1; j_call: TRBJ2-2; cdr3_aa: ATSVSRNTGELF
v_call: TRBV29-1; j_call: TRBJ1-5; cdr3_aa: SVETGNGQPQH
v_call: TRBV7-9; j_call: TRBJ2-1; cdr3_aa: AGLRDRGPYEQF
v_call: TRBV7-3; j_call: TRBJ2-3; cdr3_aa: ASSPGGQVADTQY
v_call: TRBV5-4; j_call: TRBJ1-2; cdr3_aa: ASRPGQLNYGYT
v_call: TRBV18; j_call: TRBJ2-7; cdr3_aa: ASSFSAPVHSYEQY
v_call: TRBV19; j_call: TRBJ1-6; cdr3_aa: ASSSPGSPLH
v_call: TRBV5-6; j_call: TRBJ1-3; cdr3_aa: ASSLQGSSGNTIY
v_call: TRBV6-1; j_call: TRBJ2-7; cdr3_aa: ASSEPGQGSYEQY
v_call: TRBV28; j_call: TRBJ1-6; cdr3_aa: ASSYHATAWDSYNSPLH
v_call: TRBV5-1; j_call: TRBJ1-4; cdr3_aa: ASRQGQANEKLF
v_call: TRBV27; j_call: TRBJ2-3; cdr3_aa: ASSLTSGVDPDTQY
v_call: TRBV5-1; j_call: TRBJ2-2; cdr3_aa: ASRKTSGGGTGELF
v_call: TRBV24-1; j_call: TRBJ1-2; cdr3_aa: ATSDSKGQGGGYT
v_call: TRBV4-1; j_call: TRBJ1-1; cdr3_aa: ASSPAGGRGLNTEAF
v_call: TRBV5-4; j_call: TRBJ1-2; cdr3_aa: ASSPEGGGVYGYT
v_call: TRBV10-2; j_call: TRBJ1-3; cdr3_aa: ASGVSSGNTIY
v_call: TRBV7-9; j_call: TRBJ2-3; cdr3_aa: ASSLDLAGASSTDTQY
v_call: TRBV19; j_call: TRBJ1-3; cdr3_aa: ASKRQYHSGNTIY
v_call: TRBV19; j_call: TRBJ1-5; cdr3_aa: ASSIHGTGYNQPQH
v_call: TRBV19; j_call: TRBJ1-5; cdr3_aa: ASNPRFGGANNQPQH
v_call: TRBV2; j_call: TRBJ1-3; cdr3_aa: ASSRWSSSGNTIY
v_call: TRBV21-1; j_call: TRBJ1-5; cdr3_aa: ASSKGHRAPQPQH
v_call: TRBV2; j_call: TRBJ2-1; cdr3_aa: ASSPSGGATEQF
v_call: TRBV7-5; j_call: TRBJ2-7; cdr3_aa: ARGARDTKYEQY
v_call: TRBV24-1; j_call: TRBJ1-1; cdr3_aa: ATSDGQGVNTEAF
v_call: TRBV4-1; j_call: TRBJ1-4; cdr3_aa: ASSQDRGQEKLF
v_call: TRBV5-1; j_call: TRBJ1-2; cdr3_aa: ASSTDTGGWGYT
v_call: TRBV6-5; j_call: TRBJ1-1; cdr3_aa: ASSRAGRMNTEAF
v_call: TRBV7-3; j_call: TRBJ2-1; cdr3_aa: ASSLRTSYNEQF
v_call: TRBV6-4; j_call: TRBJ2-2; cdr3_aa: ASSATGGTGELF
v_call: TRBV7-3; j_call: TRBJ1-6; cdr3_aa: ASSLNRDNSPLH
v_call: TRBV3-1/TRBV3-2; j_call: TRBJ1-1; cdr3_aa: ASGISGEFRF
v_call: TRBV19; j_call: TRBJ1-3; cdr3_aa: ASSISSGAEGGNTIY
v_call: TRBV6-5; j_call: TRBJ1-1; cdr3_aa: ASSRTASTAF
v_call: TRBV19; j_call: TRBJ2-7; cdr3_aa: ASSIEPGVGYEQY
v_call: TRBV4-1; j_call: TRBJ1-1; cdr3_aa: ASSQAGRGRNTEAF